Listed below are T cell receptor beta chains from one sample, sequenced in a study of sequential checkpoint blockade in melanoma. Measured with immunoSEQ multiplex PCR; TCRdb has only the in-frame clones, and not every one. The sample records thousands of clones, 20% being singletons. The sample here was tumor tissue (inferred from file names), taken from a patient given nivolumab and ipilimumab in sequence. The source of these receptors is a human donor with melanoma. CDR3s include the opening cysteine and the closing phenylalanine or tryptophan. A D gene is named only where the DNA matches it firmly. Clone size is stated in some rows and not others, as once, few, many or a class when expanded.

TRBV9,few,.,TRBJ1-1,TGTGCCAGCAGCGTCAACTGGAACACTGAAGCTTTCTTT,CASSVNWNTEAFF
TRBV6-8,many,.,TRBJ2-6,TGTGCCAGCAGTTACGAAGGGACGGGGGCCAACGTCCTGACTTTC,CASSYEGTGANVLTF
TRBV5-1,few,TRBD1,TRBJ1-3,TGCGCCAGCAGCTTGGAGTTTACAGGGGCTGGAAACACCATATATTTT,CASSLEFTGAGNTIYF
TRBV11-3,.,.,TRBJ2-3,TGTGCCAGCAGCTTAGGGTTCGGACCTAGCACAGATACGCAGTATTTT,CASSLGFGPSTDTQYF
TRBV6-8,medium-sized,.,TRBJ1-2,TGTGCCAGCAGTGACTCGATTGGGGGCTATGGCTACACCTTC,CASSDSIGGYGYTF
TRBV5-1,.,.,TRBJ2-5,TGCGCCAGCAGCAGTACCGGGACGCTGAAAGAGACCCAGTACTTC,CASSSTGTLKETQYF
TRBV6-8,.,.,TRBJ1-1,TGTGCCAGCAGGGAGACAGGTAGAGTTCGGGGCACTGAAGCTTTCTTT,CASRETGRVRGTEAFF
TRBV19,.,TRBD1,TRBJ1-6,TGTGCCAGTAAAAGGACAGGGAATAATTCACCCCTCCACTTT,CASKRTGNNSPLHF
TRBV15,.,.,TRBJ1-2,TGTGCCACCAGCCCTCAGGGGTTTGGTTATGGCTACACCTTC,CATSPQGFGYGYTF
TRBV19,few,.,TRBJ2-3,TGTGCCAGTAGTAGGGGCTCAGATACGCAGTATTTT,CASSRGSDTQYF
TRBV11-3,.,.,TRBJ2-3,TGTGCCAGCAGCTTGGTTGCGGGGGCCCCAGATACGCAGTATTTT,CASSLVAGAPDTQYF
TRBV11-3,few,.,TRBJ1-4,TGTGCCAGCAGCCCGTCTCTCCCTAATGAAAAACTGTTTTTT,CASSPSLPNEKLFF
TRBV11-3,.,TRBD2,TRBJ2-5,TGTGCCAGCAGCTCCATCACTAGCGGGGGGGTGTGGGAGACCCAGTACTTC,CASSSITSGGVWETQYF
TRBV29-1,.,.,TRBJ1-5,TGCAGCGTTGGTGGGGAAGGCAATCAGCCCCAGCATTTT,CSVGGEGNQPQHF
TRBV5-1,.,TRBD2,TRBJ2-6,TGCGCCAGCAGCTTGGAGGGAGGGTACCCCTCTGGGGCCAACGTCCTGACTTTC,CASSLEGGYPSGANVLTF
TRBV9,.,.,TRBJ2-2,TGTGCCAGCAGCGTAGACGGGGGGCTAGAGCTGTTTTTT,CASSVDGGLELFF
TRBV1,.,.,TRBJ1-2,TGCGCCAGCAGCCAGGGGGCGGACTATGGCTACACCTTC,CASSQGADYGYTF
TRBV28,.,.,TRBJ2-1,TGTGCCAGCAGTTTAACAGGGTCAGTCAATGAGCAGTTCTTC,CASSLTGSVNEQFF
TRBV6-8,.,TRBD1,TRBJ1-4,TGTGCCAGCAGTTACAGGGACAGGGATGAAAAACTGTTTTTT,CASSYRDRDEKLFF
TRBV19,.,.,TRBJ2-1,TGTGCCAGTAGTCGTAGTGGAATCTCCTACAATGAGCAGTTCTTC,CASSRSGISYNEQFF
TRBV5-1,.,TRBD1,TRBJ1-3,TGCGCCAGCAGCACGGGGACAGCCTCTGGAAACACCATATATTTT,CASSTGTASGNTIYF
TRBV23-1,few,.,TRBJ2-2,TGCGCCAGCAGTCAATGGTGGGGGATACAGTGGACAGATAACACCGGGGAGCTGTTTTTT,CASSQWWGIQWTDNTGELFF
TRBV7-6,many,TRBD1,TRBJ1-3,TGTGCCAGCAGCTCCCGACAGGGGAGCTCTGGAAACACCATATATTTT,CASSSRQGSSGNTIYF
TRBV19,.,TRBD1,TRBJ1-2,TGTGCCAGTAGACAACAGGGGGCGGTTAAGGATGGCTACACCTTC,CASRQQGAVKDGYTF
TRBV14,.,TRBD2,TRBJ2-7,TGTGCCAGCAGCCAAGGTCCCCTAGCGGGGTCTCACGAGCAGTACTTC,CASSQGPLAGSHEQYF
TRBV12-5,few,.,TRBJ1-2,TGTGCTAGTGGTTTGTCCCCGACAGGTCCGCGGGGCTACACCTTC,CASGLSPTGPRGYTF
TRBV9,.,.,TRBJ1-2,TGTGCCAGCAGCGTAGACCCCGAAGGGTATGGCTACACCTTC,CASSVDPEGYGYTF
TRBV11-3,many,TRBD1,TRBJ1-5,TGTGCCAGCAGCCGAACCAGACAGGGGGCGACGGATCAGCCCCAGCATTTT,CASSRTRQGATDQPQHF
TRBV11-3,many,.,TRBJ1-6,TGTGCCAGCAGCGTGGGGGACTCCTATAATTCACCCCTCCACTTT,CASSVGDSYNSPLHF
TRBV19,.,.,TRBJ2-7,TGTGCCAGTAGGTCCAGTGAAAGCTCCTACGAGCAGTACTTC,CASRSSESSYEQYF
TRBV14,few,.,TRBJ1-5,TGTGCCAGCAGCCAAGGTCCAGGGTTGGGTCAGCCCCAGCATTTT,CASSQGPGLGQPQHF
TRBV6-8,few,.,TRBJ2-5,TGTGCCAGCAGTTATGAAAGGGGAGAGACCCAGTACTTC,CASSYERGETQYF
TRBV5-1,.,TRBD1,TRBJ1-1,TGCGCCAGCAGCTTGGGGACAGGGCTAGCCACTGAAGCTTTCTTT,CASSLGTGLATEAFF
TRBV11-3,many,TRBD1,TRBJ2-7,TGTGCCAGCAGCTTAGTTGGGACAGTCTCCTACGAGCAGTACTTC,CASSLVGTVSYEQYF
TRBV9,few,.,TRBJ1-2,TGTGCCAGCACGGTTAGGGTAGAAGGCTACACCTTC,CASTVRVEGYTF
TRBV29-1,.,.,TRBJ1-2,TGCAGCGTTGGTGGGCAGGGGAGCGGCTACACCTTC,CSVGGQGSGYTF
TRBV7-6,few,TRBD1,TRBJ2-7,TGTGCCAGCAGCTTGGAAGGTGGGGAGACAGGGTTGTACTTC,CASSLEGGETGLYF
TRBV6-8,few,TRBD2,TRBJ2-7,TGTGCCAGCAGTTACACCAGCGGGGTGGGAGAGCAGTACTTC,CASSYTSGVGEQYF
TRBV9,few,TRBD1,TRBJ2-3,TGTGCCAGCAGCGTTACGACAGGGAGCACAGATACGCAGTATTTT,CASSVTTGSTDTQYF
TRBV4-1,many,.,TRBJ2-5,TGCGCCAGCAGCCAACTTTGGGGGGTTCAAGAGACCCAGTACTTC,CASSQLWGVQETQYF
TRBV19,.,.,TRBJ1-2,TGTGCCAGTAGTATAGGGGGCGGCGGCTACACCTTC,CASSIGGGGYTF
TRBV5-1,.,.,TRBJ2-1,TGCGCCAGCAGCTTGGATGGGCAGCTCAATGAGCAGTTCTTC,CASSLDGQLNEQFF
TRBV29-1,.,.,TRBJ1-3,TGCAGCGTTCTAGGGCGGGGAAACACCATATATTTT,CSVLGRGNTIYF
TRBV6-8,.,.,TRBJ2-3,TGTGCCAGCAGCCTTAACGAGGATACGCAGTATTTT,CASSLNEDTQYF
TRBV5-1,.,.,TRBJ2-1,TGCGCCAGCAGCCAAATGGCGGCCTACAATGAGCAGTTCTTC,CASSQMAAYNEQFF
TRBV11-3,many,.,TRBJ1-2,TGTGCCAGCAGCTTAGTTGGGCGCACAACCAGCTATGGCTACACCTTC,CASSLVGRTTSYGYTF
TRBV19,few,.,TRBJ1-4,TGTGCCAGTAGTCCGTGGGGAGGGGGAACTAATGAAAAACTGTTTTTT,CASSPWGGGTNEKLFF
TRBV9,few,.,TRBJ2-1,TGTGCCAGCAGCGTAGATGGCCACGAGCAGTTCTTC,CASSVDGHEQFF
TRBV19,.,TRBD1,TRBJ2-5,TGTGCCAGTAGTAGGGGGACAGTGAACCAAGAGACCCAGTACTTC,CASSRGTVNQETQYF
TRBV18,.,.,TRBJ2-2,TGTGCCAGCTCGCTCGACAGCGAGAACACCGGGGAGCTGTTTTTT,CASSLDSENTGELFF
TRBV19,.,.,TRBJ1-5,TGTGCCAGTAGTGAGCGCCGGGACGGGGCATTTTATAGCAATCAGCCCCAGCATTTT,CASSERRDGAFYSNQPQHF
TRBV6-8,few,.,TRBJ2-1,TGTGCCAGCAGTTACTCAGGGGGGCCCTACAATGAGCAGTTCTTC,CASSYSGGPYNEQFF
TRBV5-1,.,.,TRBJ1-1,TGCGCCAGCAGCTCGGGCCCGGGGCTTGCTGAAGCTTTCTTT,CASSSGPGLAEAFF
TRBV9,.,TRBD1,TRBJ2-3,TGTGCCAGCAGCTCAGGGGGAGCGGATACGCAGTATTTT,CASSSGGADTQYF
TRBV6-8,.,.,TRBJ2-7,TGTGCCAGCAGTTACGGGGTAGAACGGGGCTTAGACGAGCAGTACTTC,CASSYGVERGLDEQYF